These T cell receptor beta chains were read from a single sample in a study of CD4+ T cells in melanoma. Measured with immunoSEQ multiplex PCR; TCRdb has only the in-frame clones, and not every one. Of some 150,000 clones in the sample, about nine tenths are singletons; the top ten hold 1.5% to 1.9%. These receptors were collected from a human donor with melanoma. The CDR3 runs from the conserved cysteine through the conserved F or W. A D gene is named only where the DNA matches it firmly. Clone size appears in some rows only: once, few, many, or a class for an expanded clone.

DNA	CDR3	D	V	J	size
TGTGCCAGCAGCCTTAGCGGGCCCGACCGCGAGCAGTACTTC	CASSLSGPDREQYF	TRBD2	TRBV7-3	TRBJ2-7	NA
TGTGCCAGTAGTAAGGGACAGGGAACCACTGAAGCTTTCTTT	CASSKGQGTTEAFF	TRBD1	TRBV19	TRBJ1-1	NA
TGTGCCAGCACCCTGGACAGCAACCCTGAAGCTTTCTTT	CASTLDSNPEAFF	NA	TRBV2	TRBJ1-1	NA
TGTGCCATCAGCCAGCGGGGAGGAGAGACCCAGTACTTC	CAISQRGGETQYF	TRBD2	TRBV10-3	TRBJ2-5	NA
TGTGCCAGCAGCATAACGACGTCCAATGAGCAGTTCTTC	CASSITTSNEQFF	NA	TRBV5-5	TRBJ2-1	NA
TGTGCCAGCTCACCACTGGACGGGGTTGCAGATACGCAGTATTTT	CASSPLDGVADTQYF	NA	TRBV18	TRBJ2-3	NA
TGTGCCAGCAGTGAACAGGGCGACGGTGGCTACACCTTC	CASSEQGDGGYTF	NA	TRBV2	TRBJ1-2	NA
TGTGCCAGCAGCCAGCGGGGGGGCTTCACAGATACGCAGTATTTT	CASSQRGGFTDTQYF	TRBD2	TRBV6-1	TRBJ2-3	few
TGTGCCAGCAGCCCGGGACAAGCGTATGGCTACACCTTC	CASSPGQAYGYTF	NA	TRBV7-9	TRBJ1-2	once
TGTGCCAGCAGCTTAGAAGGGTTCTCACCCCTCCACTTT	CASSLEGFSPLHF	NA	TRBV7-9	TRBJ1-6	NA